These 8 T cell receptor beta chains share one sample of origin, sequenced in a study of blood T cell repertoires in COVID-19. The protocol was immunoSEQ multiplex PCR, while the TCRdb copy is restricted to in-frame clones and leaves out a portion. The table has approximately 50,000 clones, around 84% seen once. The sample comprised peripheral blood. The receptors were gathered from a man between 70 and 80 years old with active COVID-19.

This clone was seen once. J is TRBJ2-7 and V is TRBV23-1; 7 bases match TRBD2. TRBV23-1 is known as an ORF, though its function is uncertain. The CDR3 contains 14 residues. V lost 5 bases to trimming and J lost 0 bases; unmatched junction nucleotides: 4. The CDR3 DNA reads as TGCGCCAGCAGTGGGAGGGCTTACTCCTACGAGCAGTACTTC. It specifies CASSGRAYSYEQYF.

The CDR3 region has the DNA TGTGCCATCAGTGGACAGGGGTCGGGTACCGGGGAGCTGTTTTTT. Its translation is CAISGQGSGTGELFF. The rearrangement uses TRBV10-3 and TRBJ2-2, with 8 bases aligning to TRBD1. Germline loops: CDR1 ENHRY, CDR2 SYGVKD. J was trimmed by 5 bases and V by 4 bases; bases with no gene match: 6. This CDR3 has 15 residues.

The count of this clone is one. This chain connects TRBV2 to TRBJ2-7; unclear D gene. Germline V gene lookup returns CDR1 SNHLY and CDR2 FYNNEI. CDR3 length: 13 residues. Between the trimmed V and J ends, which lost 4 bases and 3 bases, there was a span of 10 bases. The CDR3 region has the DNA TGTGCCAGCAGTGCTGAGTCGGGCTACGAGCAGTACTTC. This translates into CASSAESGYEQYF.

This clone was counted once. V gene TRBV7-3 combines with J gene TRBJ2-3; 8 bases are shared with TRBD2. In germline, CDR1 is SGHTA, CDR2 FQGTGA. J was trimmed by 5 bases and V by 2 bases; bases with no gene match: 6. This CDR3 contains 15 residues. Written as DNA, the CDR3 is TGTGCCAGCAGCTTATTCGGGCTAGCGGGAGATACGCAGTATTTT. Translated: CASSLFGLAGDTQYF.

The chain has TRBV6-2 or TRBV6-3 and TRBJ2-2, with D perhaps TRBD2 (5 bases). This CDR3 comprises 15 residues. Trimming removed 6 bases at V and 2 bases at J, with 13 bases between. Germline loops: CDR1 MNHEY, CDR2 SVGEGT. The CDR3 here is CASSLDWGNTGELFF. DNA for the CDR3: TGTGCCAGCAGCCTGGACTGGGGAAACACCGGGGAGCTGTTTTTT.

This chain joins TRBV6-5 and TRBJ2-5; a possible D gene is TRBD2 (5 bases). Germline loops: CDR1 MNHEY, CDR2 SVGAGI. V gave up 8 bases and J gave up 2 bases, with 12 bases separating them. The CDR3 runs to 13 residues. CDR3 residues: CASCTDSQETQYF. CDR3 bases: TGTGCCAGCTGTACGGACTCACAAGAGACCCAGTACTTC.

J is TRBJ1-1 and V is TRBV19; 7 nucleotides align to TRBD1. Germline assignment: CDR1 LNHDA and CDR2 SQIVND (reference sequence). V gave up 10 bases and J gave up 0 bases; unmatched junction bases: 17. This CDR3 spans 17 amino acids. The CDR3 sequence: CATPVVVPTGMNTEAFF. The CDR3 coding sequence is TGTGCCACCCCAGTAGTAGTTCCGACAGGGATGAACACTGAAGCTTTCTTT.

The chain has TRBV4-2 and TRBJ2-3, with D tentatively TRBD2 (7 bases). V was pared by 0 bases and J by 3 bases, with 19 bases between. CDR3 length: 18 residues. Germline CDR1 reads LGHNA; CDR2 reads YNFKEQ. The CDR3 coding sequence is TGTGCCAGCAGCCAAGATCCGGGGGGCTCAGAAGCTACAGATACGCAGTATTTT. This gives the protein CASSQDPGGSEATDTQYF.